This TCR beta chain appears in the sequencing data of a study of shared clonotypes between healthy human individuals. The overall study: Each donor contributed plates that comprised three CD4 naive, three CD4 memory, two CD8 naive and one CD8 memory. Study-level results: Depth was large, yet rarefaction showed that sorted-subset sequencing was incomplete.

The CDR3 spans 15 residues. CDR1 MNHEY and CDR2 SVGAGI come from the germline V gene. V trimming: 5 bases; J trimming: 0 bases; junction bases outside the gene matches: 6. Profiling relied on immunoSEQ multiplex PCR, and the TCRdb table lists in-frame clones only, not all of them. The table has over a million clones, 78% seen once. About this clone itself: The antigen is unknown.

There were no recent acute infections or vaccinations among the donors, who were healthy HIV-negative adults. Sequencing was performed on memory CD4+ T cells from PBMCs. Subset reported: CD45RA-negative fraction. This receptor was identified in a young man in good health. Some clones in this sample may be carry-over from other donors' samples. The chain employs TRBV6-5 and TRBJ1-1; 7 nucleotides match TRBD1. CDR3 sequence reads: CASSRQGGLNTEAFF. DNA for the CDR3: TGTGCCAGCAGTAGACAGGGAGGGTTGAACACTGAAGCTTTCTTT.